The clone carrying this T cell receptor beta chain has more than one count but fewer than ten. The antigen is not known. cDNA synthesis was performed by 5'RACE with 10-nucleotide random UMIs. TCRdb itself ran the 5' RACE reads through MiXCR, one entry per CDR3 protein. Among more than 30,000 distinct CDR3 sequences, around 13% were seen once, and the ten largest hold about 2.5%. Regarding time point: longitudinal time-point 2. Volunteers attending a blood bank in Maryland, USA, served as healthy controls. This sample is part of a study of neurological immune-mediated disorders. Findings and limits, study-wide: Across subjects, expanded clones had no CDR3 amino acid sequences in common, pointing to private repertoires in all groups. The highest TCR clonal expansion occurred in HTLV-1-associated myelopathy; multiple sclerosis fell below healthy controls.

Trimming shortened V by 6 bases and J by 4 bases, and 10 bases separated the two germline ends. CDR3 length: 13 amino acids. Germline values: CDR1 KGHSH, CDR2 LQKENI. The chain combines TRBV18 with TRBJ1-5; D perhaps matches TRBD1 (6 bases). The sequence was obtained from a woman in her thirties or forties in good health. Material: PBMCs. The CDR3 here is CASSRTDNQPQHF. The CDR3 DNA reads TGTGCCAGCTCCCGGACAGATAATCAGCCCCAGCATTTT.